Described below is a single T cell receptor (beta chain) sequence and its context. CDR3 length: 12 residues. Germline lookup yields CDR1 MNHNS and CDR2 SASEGT. The V end was cut by 8 bases, the J end by 9 bases, with 14 bases between. This sample is part of a study of shared clonotypes between healthy human individuals. Study as a whole: Per-donor plates numbered three CD4 naive, three CD4 memory, two CD8 naive and one CD8 memory.

Generated by immunoSEQ multiplex PCR, the TCRdb table keeps only in-frame clones and is missing some. Altogether approximately 500,000 clones are present, 95% to 97% being singletons, with the ten largest covering roughly 0.06%. The sample consisted of naive CD4+ T cells sorted from blood. Subset defined: CD45RA+ positively selected. The receptor's source is a woman aged 25 to 39 in good health. The V call is TRBV6-1, the J call TRBJ2-4, with D tentatively TRBD1 (5 bases). The CDR3 loop is CASGAKRLIQYF. In DNA, the CDR3 is TGTGCCAGCGGGGCTAAACGGCTCATTCAGTACTTC.